These 4 T cell receptor beta chains were all obtained from the same sample, sequenced in a study of OX40 agonist ivuxolimab in advanced cancers. Clones were sequenced by immunoSEQ multiplex PCR, and TCRdb holds only the in-frame ones, with some missing. This repertoire shows roughly 63,000 clones, roughly four fifths found once; its top ten account for roughly 3.2%. The specimen comprised CD4+ or CD8+ T cells sorted from blood, sampled in a trial of the OX40 agonist ivuxolimab. Receptor source: an adult with an advanced solid tumor such as melanoma, head and neck, liver or kidney cancer.

This chain's CDR3 is CASSLRGNRAGGYTF. CDR3 sequence (DNA): TGTGCCAGCAGCTTACGCGGGAACAGGGCCGGTGGCTACACCTTC. This chain connects TRBV5-8 to TRBJ1-2, with TRBD1 as a possible D gene (6 bases). The CDR3 extends over 15 amino acids. V was pared by 2 bases and J by 7 bases, with 18 bases between. Per the germline V gene, CDR1 is SGHTS and CDR2 is YDEGEE.

The chain recombines TRBV6-5 with TRBJ1-1, with a tentative D call TRBD1 (5 bases). The V gene lost 0 bases and the J gene lost 5 bases, with 10 bases spanning the gap. The CDR3 covers 14 residues. Germline lookup yields CDR1 MNHEY and CDR2 SVGAGI. The CDR3 here is CASSYSRGETEAFF. CDR3 nucleotides: TGTGCCAGCAGTTACTCAAGGGGAGAGACTGAAGCTTTCTTT.

The J gene is TRBJ2-5, the V gene TRBV19; 7 nucleotides line up with TRBD1. Germline trimming cut 4 bases from V and 4 bases from J; bases unmatched to any gene: 0. Germline CDR1 reads LNHDA; CDR2 reads SQIVND (reference sequence). The CDR3 runs to 12 residues. The CDR3 reads CASSNRGETQYF. The DNA for the CDR3 is TGTGCCAGTAGTAACAGGGGAGAGACCCAGTACTTC.

The genes are TRBV7-2 and TRBJ2-2, with D perhaps TRBD2 (6 bases). V lost 3 bases and J lost 7, with 6 bases in between. The V gene's germline CDR1 is SGHTA and CDR2 FQGNSA. The CDR3 consists of 12 residues. Written as DNA, the CDR3 is TGTGCCAGCAGCTTCGGGGGCGGGGAGCTGTTTTTT. Amino acids: CASSFGGGELFF. Filled out from reference TRBV7-2 and TRBJ2-2, the complete variable domain reads GAGVSQSPSNKVTEKGKDVELRCDPISGHTALYWYRQSLGQGLEFLIYFQGNSAPDKSGLPSDRFSAERTGGSVSTLTIQRTQQEDSAVYLCASSFGGGELFFGEGSRLTVL.